This T cell receptor (beta chain) is drawn from a study of T-cell memory formation after mild COVID-19. Findings and limits, study-wide: Nothing showed for sure that second-wave clones peaking on day 37 were SARS-CoV-2 specific.

The CDR3 extends over 13 amino acids. The germline V and J ends were trimmed by 3 bases and 6 bases, with 9 bases remaining between them. This clonotype has a count of ten or more. Its antigen is undetermined. TCRdb re-derived calls from the 5' RACE reads in MiXCR, one entry per CDR3 protein. The sample consists of roughly 280,000 distinct CDR3 sequences, about 17% of them appearing once. Sequencing input: PBMCs or a T cell subset sorted from them (not recorded which). This receptor was obtained from a young man who had mild COVID-19 (a few samples of this study predate the infection). Cell type and time point are not known. The J gene is TRBJ2-1, the V gene TRBV12-3 or TRBV12-4, with D unresolved. CDR3 protein: CASSFPSGNEQFF. The DNA for the CDR3 is TGTGCCAGCAGTTTCCCCTCGGGCAATGAGCAGTTCTTC.